This T cell receptor (beta chain) is from a study of blood T cells in healthy people across ages. Study-wide background: About one barcoded beta molecule per two T cells came from capture by template switching.

About this clonotype: Its antigen is unidentified.

Looked up from germline, CDR1 is MDHEN and CDR2 is SYDVKM. Trimming cost V 3 bases and J 7 bases, with 25 bases left between them. The CDR3 loop spans 17 amino acids. A second PCR of 7 to 11 cycles used a sample-barcoded 5' primer and a J-beta primer mix. TCRdb re-analysed the 5' RACE reads in MiXCR, keeping a single row per CDR3 protein. The data show around 970,000 distinct CDR3 sequences, with just over 50% seen just once and about 21% held by the top ten. Regarding the study as a whole: Unsorted PBMC input precluded a conclusive naive versus antigen-experienced comparison. Older age coincided with a roughly linear decline in TCR beta diversity per million T cells. Long-lived donors exceeded aged donors in naive CD4+ cells and diversity.

The TCR comes from a woman aged 60-75 years in good health. Sequences were obtained from blood. V and J are TRBV28 and TRBJ2-7; a possible D gene is TRBD2 (5 bases). As DNA, the CDR3 is TGTGCCAGCAGTTTTGAGTTGCGGGCCCTGTCAAGTGGTGAGCAGTACTTC. Amino acids: CASSFELRALSSGEQYF.